Below, 11 T cell receptor beta chains from the same sample are listed, as sequenced in a study of patients and donors after allogeneic stem cell transplantation. MiXCR, applied by TCRdb to the RT-PCR reads, yields one record per CDR3 protein. Seen here are roughly 140,000 distinct CDR3 sequences, about 40% observed once, and the top ten hold around half. Sequences were obtained from blood, either unsorted or a sorted T cell fraction (not recorded which). Receptors originate from a human donor who was either an allogeneic HSCT recipient or a stem cell or donor lymphocyte infusion donor (not recorded which). It is not recorded whose cells these are; they may come from a transplant donor.

V and J are TRBV7-2 and TRBJ1-6, with TRBD1 matching over 7 bases. Germline V gives CDR1 SGHTA, CDR2 FQGNSA. This CDR3 contains 14 residues. With 5 bases clipped from V and 8 bases from J, the junction kept 6 bases outside the gene matches. DNA of the CDR3: TGTGCCAGCAGCCCGACAGGGTCGCATTCACCCCTCCACTTT. Its protein product is CASSPTGSHSPLHF.

The chain's CDR3 is CASSQVRQGVGTIYF. CDR3 bases: TGTGCCAGCAGCCAAGTCCGACAGGGCGTTGGCACCATATATTTT. V gene TRBV14 combines with J gene TRBJ1-3, with TRBD1 identical over 7 bases. With V trimmed by 1 base and J by 9 bases, 9 bases remained unmatched. Germline values: CDR1 SGHDN, CDR2 FVKESK. The CDR3 totals 15 residues.

V gene TRBV7-2 combines with J gene TRBJ1-2, with D uncertain. The CDR3 has 14 amino acids. V was shortened by 0 bases and J by 0 bases, with 5 bases between the two germline ends. From germline, CDR1 is SGHTA and CDR2 FQGNSA. CDR3 region: CASSLALANYGYTF. CDR3 nucleotide sequence: TGTGCCAGCAGCTTAGCGCTAGCTAACTATGGCTACACCTTC. Filled out from reference TRBV7-2 and TRBJ1-2, the complete variable domain reads GAGVSQSPSNKVTEKGKDVELRCDPISGHTALYWYRQSLGQGLEFLIYFQGNSAPDKSGLPSDRFSAERTGGSVSTLTIQRTQQEDSAVYLCASSLALANYGYTFGSGTRLTVV.

This clonotype showed up just a few times. The chain uses TRBV12-3 or TRBV12-4 and TRBJ1-2, with TRBD1 matching over 8 bases. V was pared by 6 bases and J by 1 base, with 7 bases of the junction left unmatched. This CDR3 is 15 amino acids long. The CDR3 DNA reads as TGTGCCAGCAGCCCAGGGACAGGACATAACTATGGCTACACCTTC. This sequence encodes CASSPGTGHNYGYTF.

This clonotype was detected only a few times. The chain employs TRBV7-2 and TRBJ1-1; 7 bases are a match to TRBD1. The V segment lost 5 bases and the J segment 1 base; nucleotides outside the gene matches: 4. Germline V gene sequence: CDR1 SGHTA, CDR2 FQGNSA. There are 14 residues in the CDR3. For the CDR3, the DNA is TGTGCCAGCAGCCAGAACAGGGGGAACACTGAAGCTTTCTTT. It specifies CASSQNRGNTEAFF.

This clonotype showed up just a few times. This chain connects TRBV12-3 or TRBV12-4 to TRBJ1-1; D gene ambiguous. This CDR3 has 14 amino acids. V was pared by 6 bases and J by 8 bases, with 19 bases between. The CDR3 coding sequence is TGTGCCAGCAGCTCCGTGGAGGACTCTCTAGAAGCTTTCTTT. Translated, it gives CASSSVEDSLEAFF.

This clonotype was detected only a few times. The J gene is TRBJ1-5, the V gene TRBV27; D remains ambiguous. Between the trimmed V and J ends, which lost 0 bases and 3 bases, there was a span of 6 bases. Germline-derived CDR1 and CDR2 are MNHEY and SMNVEV (reference sequence). There are 14 residues in the CDR3. The CDR3 DNA reads TGTGCCAGCAGTTTATCAGGAGACAATCAGCCCCAGCATTTT. Residues: CASSLSGDNQPQHF.

V usage is TRBV28 and J usage is TRBJ2-5; tentatively, D is TRBD1 or TRBD2 (5 bases each). CDR3 length: 15 residues. V was pared by 5 bases and J by 4 bases, with 17 bases between. Germline V gene data show CDR1 as MDHEN and CDR2 as SYDVKM. In DNA form, the CDR3 reads TGTGCCAGCAGTCCGAACTATGGGGGTGGAGAGACCCAGTACTTC. Translating it yields CASSPNYGGGETQYF. Together with reference TRBV28 and TRBJ2-5, the CDR3 gives the full variable domain: DVKVTQSSRYLVKRTGEKVFLECVQDMDHENMFWYRQDPGLGLRLIYFSYDVKMKEKGDIPEGYSVSREKKERFSLILESASTNQTSMYLCASSPNYGGGETQYFGPGTRLLVL.

This clonotype was seen at least ten times. V usage is TRBV2 and J usage is TRBJ1-6; 7 bases are shared with TRBD1. This CDR3 has 16 amino acids. With 2 bases clipped from V and 9 bases from J, the junction kept 10 bases outside the gene matches. The germline V gene has CDR1 SNHLY and CDR2 FYNNEI. The CDR3 spells CASSERRDSLLSPLHF. The DNA for the CDR3 is TGTGCCAGCAGTGAACGGAGGGACAGTCTGCTTTCACCCCTCCACTTT.

The chain links TRBV5-1 to TRBJ1-2; no definite D call. Germline V gene data show CDR1 as SGHRS and CDR2 as YFSETQ. This CDR3 is 14 amino acids long. With 3 bases removed from V and 0 bases from J, the gap between germline ends came to 9 bases. The CDR3 nucleotides are TGCGCCAGCAGCTCTAGAATGCCTAACTATGGCTACACCTTC. This codes for CASSSRMPNYGYTF.

This clonotype was counted a few times. The chain joins TRBV28 to TRBJ2-7; D perhaps matches TRBD1 (6 bases). Trimming took off 8 bases at V and 0 bases at J, with 14 bases between the two ends. The germline gives CDR1 MDHEN, CDR2 SYDVKM. The CDR3 runs 14 residues. The CDR3 here is CASSSGTYSYEQYF. The CDR3 DNA is TGTGCCAGCTCTTCCGGGACATACTCCTACGAGCAGTACTTC.